The sequence of this T cell receptor (beta chain) was determined in a study of response to subunit inactivated influenza vaccine. The ends were cut back, 3 bases at V and 5 bases at J, with 8 bases in the middle. This CDR3 region has 12 residues. Germline values: CDR1 SNHLY, CDR2 FYNNEI. One entry per CDR3 protein results from TCRdb running MiXCR on the RT-PCR reads. The data contain about 310,000 distinct CDR3 sequences, approximately 21% of them seen just once; the ten biggest clones take up 10%. The chain joins TRBV2 to TRBJ2-7; unclear D gene. This TCR came from a man between 50 and 75 years old who received an inactivated influenza vaccine. The sequencing here drew on PBMCs from blood, taken less than 22 months after vaccination. The DNA for the CDR3 is TGTGCCAGCAGTGATTTGGGTGACGAGCAGTACTTC. It encodes CASSDLGDEQYF. Using reference TRBV2 and TRBJ2-7 for the parts outside the CDR3, the full variable domain is EPEVTQTPSHQVTQMGQEVILRCVPISNHLYFYWYRQILGQKVEFLVSFYNNEISEKSEIFDDQFSVERPDGSNFTLKIRSTKLEDSAMYFCASSDLGDEQYFGPGTRLTVT.